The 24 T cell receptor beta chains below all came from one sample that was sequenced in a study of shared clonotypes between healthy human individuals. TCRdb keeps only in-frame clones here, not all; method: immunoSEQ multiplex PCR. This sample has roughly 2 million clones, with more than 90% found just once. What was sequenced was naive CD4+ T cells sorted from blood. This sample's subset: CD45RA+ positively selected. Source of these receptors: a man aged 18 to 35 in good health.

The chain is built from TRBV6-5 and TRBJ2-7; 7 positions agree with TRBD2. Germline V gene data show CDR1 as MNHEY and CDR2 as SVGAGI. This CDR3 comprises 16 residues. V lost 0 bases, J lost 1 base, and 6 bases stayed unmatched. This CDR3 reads CASSYSPAGVSYEQYF. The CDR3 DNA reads TGTGCCAGCAGTTACTCTCCCGCGGGAGTGTCCTACGAGCAGTACTTC.

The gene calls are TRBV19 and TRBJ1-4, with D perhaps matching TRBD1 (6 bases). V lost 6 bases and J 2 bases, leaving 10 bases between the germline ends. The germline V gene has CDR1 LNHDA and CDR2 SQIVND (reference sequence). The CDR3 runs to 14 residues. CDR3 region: CASRDQGTNEKLFF. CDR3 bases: TGTGCCAGTAGAGATCAGGGGACTAATGAAAAACTGTTTTTT. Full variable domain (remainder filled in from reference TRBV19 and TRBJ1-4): DGGITQSPKYLFRKEGQNVTLSCEQNLNHDAMYWYRQDPGQGLRLIYYSQIVNDFQKGDIAEGYSVSREKKESFPLTVTSAQKNPTAFYLCASRDQGTNEKLFFGSGTQLSVL.

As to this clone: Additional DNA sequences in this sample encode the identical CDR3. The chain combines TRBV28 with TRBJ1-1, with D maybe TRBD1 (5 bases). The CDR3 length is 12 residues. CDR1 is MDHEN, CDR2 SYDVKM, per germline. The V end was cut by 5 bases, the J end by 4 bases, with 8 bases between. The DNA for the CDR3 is TGTGCCAGCAGTACAGGCCTCACTGAAGCTTTCTTT. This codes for CASSTGLTEAFF.

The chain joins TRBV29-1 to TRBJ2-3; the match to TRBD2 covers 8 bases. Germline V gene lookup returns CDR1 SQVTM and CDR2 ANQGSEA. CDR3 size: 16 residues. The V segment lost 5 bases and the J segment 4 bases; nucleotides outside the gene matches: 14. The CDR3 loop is CSVRTSGSRAADTQYF. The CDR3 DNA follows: TGCAGCGTTCGAACCAGCGGGAGTAGGGCTGCAGATACGCAGTATTTT.

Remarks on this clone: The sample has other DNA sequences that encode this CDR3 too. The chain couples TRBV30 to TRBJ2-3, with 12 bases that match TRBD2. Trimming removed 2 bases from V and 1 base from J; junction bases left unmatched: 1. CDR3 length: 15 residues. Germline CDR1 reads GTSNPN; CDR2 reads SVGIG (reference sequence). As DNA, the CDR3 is TGTGCCTGGAGTCGACTAGCGGGGGGCACAGATACGCAGTATTTT. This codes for CAWSRLAGGTDTQYF.

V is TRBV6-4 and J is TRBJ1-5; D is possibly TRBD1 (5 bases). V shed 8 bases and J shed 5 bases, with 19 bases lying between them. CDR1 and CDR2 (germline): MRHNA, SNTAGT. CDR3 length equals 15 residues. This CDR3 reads CASLQGRKVDQPQHF. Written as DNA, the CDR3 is TGTGCCAGCCTGCAGGGACGGAAGGTCGATCAGCCCCAGCATTTT.

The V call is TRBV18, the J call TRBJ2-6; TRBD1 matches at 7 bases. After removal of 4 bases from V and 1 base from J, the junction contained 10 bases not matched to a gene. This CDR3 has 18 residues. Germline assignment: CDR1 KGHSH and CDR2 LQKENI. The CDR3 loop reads CASSRTGSSGSGANVLTF. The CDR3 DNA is TGTGCCAGCTCACGGACAGGTTCTAGTGGGTCTGGGGCCAACGTCCTGACTTTC.

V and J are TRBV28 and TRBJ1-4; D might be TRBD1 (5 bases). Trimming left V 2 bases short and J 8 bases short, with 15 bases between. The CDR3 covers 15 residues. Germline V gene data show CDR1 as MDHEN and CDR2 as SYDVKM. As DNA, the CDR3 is TGTGCCAGCAGTTTAAGAGGAGTAGGGGAAGAAAAACTGTTTTTT. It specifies CASSLRGVGEEKLFF. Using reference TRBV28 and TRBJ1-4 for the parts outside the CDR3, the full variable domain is DVKVTQSSRYLVKRTGEKVFLECVQDMDHENMFWYRQDPGLGLRLIYFSYDVKMKEKGDIPEGYSVSREKKERFSLILESASTNQTSMYLCASSLRGVGEEKLFFGSGTQLSVL.

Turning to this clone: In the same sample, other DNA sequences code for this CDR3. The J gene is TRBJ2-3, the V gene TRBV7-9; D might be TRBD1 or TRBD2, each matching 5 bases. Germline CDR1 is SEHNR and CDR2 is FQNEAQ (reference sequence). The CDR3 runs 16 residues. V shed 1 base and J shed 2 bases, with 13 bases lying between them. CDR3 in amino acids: CASSLGLAGSTDTQYF. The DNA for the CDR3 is TGTGCCAGCAGCTTAGGGCTAGCAGGGTCCACAGATACGCAGTATTTT.

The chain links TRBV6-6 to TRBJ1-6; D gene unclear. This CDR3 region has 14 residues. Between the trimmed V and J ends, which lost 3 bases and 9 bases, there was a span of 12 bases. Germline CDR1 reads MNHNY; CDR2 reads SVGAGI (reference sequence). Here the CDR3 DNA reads TGTGCCAGCAGTTATCTCTTAACCCGTTCACCCCTCCACTTT. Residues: CASSYLLTRSPLHF.

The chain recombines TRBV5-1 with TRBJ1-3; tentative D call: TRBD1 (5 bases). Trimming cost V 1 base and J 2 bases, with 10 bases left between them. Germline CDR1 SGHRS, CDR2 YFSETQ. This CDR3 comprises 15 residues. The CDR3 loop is CASSLSGAAGNTIYF. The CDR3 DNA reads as TGCGCCAGCAGCTTGAGCGGGGCAGCTGGAAACACCATATATTTT.

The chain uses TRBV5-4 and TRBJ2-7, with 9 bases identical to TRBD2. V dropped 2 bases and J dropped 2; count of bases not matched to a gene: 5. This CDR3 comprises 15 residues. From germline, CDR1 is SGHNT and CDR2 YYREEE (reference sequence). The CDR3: CASSFERGEPYEQYF. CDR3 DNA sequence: TGTGCCAGCAGCTTCGAGCGGGGGGAGCCCTACGAGCAGTACTTC.

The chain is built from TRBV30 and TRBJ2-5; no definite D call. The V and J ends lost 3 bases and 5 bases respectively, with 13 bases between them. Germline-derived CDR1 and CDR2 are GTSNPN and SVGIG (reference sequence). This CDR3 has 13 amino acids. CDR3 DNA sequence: TGTGCCTGGAGGCCCAGAGCCAGGGAGACCCAGTACTTC. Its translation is CAWRPRARETQYF. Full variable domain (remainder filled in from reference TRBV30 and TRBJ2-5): SQTIHQWPATLVQPVGSPLSLECTVEGTSNPNLYWYRQAAGRGLQLLFYSVGIGQISSEVPQNLSASRPQDRQFILSSKKLLLSDSGFYLCAWRPRARETQYFGPGTRLLVL.

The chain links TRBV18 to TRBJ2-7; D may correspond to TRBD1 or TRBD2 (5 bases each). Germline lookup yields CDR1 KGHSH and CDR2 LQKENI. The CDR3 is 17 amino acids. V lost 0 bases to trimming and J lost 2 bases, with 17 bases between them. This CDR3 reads CASSPPVGERDAYEQYF. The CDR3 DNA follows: TGTGCCAGCTCACCACCGGTAGGGGAGAGGGACGCCTACGAGCAGTACTTC.

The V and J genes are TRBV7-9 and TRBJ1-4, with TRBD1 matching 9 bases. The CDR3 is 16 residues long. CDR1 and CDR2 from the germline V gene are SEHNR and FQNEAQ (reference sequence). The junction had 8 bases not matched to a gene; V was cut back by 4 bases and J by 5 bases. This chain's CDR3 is CASSYRGTGFNEKLFF. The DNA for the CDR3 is TGTGCCAGCAGCTACCGAGGGACAGGGTTCAATGAAAAACTGTTTTTT.

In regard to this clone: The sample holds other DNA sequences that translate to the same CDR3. CDR3 sequence: CASSPQEGNGYTF. The CDR3 bases are TGTGCCAGCTCACCACAGGAGGGGAACGGCTACACCTTC. V usage is TRBV18 and J usage is TRBJ1-2, with a possible D match to TRBD1 (5 bases). V lost 1 base, J lost 8 bases, and 11 bases lay in between. There are 13 residues in the CDR3. The germline V gene encodes CDR1 KGHSH and CDR2 LQKENI. Together with reference TRBV18 and TRBJ1-2, the CDR3 gives the full variable domain: NAGVMQNPRHLVRRRGQEARLRCSPMKGHSHVYWYRQLPEEGLKFMVYLQKENIIDESGMPKERFSAEFPKEGPSILRIQQVVRGDSAAYFCASSPQEGNGYTFGSGTRLTVV.

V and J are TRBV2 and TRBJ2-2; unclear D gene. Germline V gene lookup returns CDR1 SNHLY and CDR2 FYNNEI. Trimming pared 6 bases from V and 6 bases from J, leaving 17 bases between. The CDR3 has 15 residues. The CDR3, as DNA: TGTGCCAGCAGACCCGACCCGCCGGGCGCCGGGGAGCTGTTTTTT. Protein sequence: CASRPDPPGAGELFF. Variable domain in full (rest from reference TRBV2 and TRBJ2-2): EPEVTQTPSHQVTQMGQEVILRCVPISNHLYFYWYRQILGQKVEFLVSFYNNEISEKSEIFDDQFSVERPDGSNFTLKIRSTKLEDSAMYFCASRPDPPGAGELFFGEGSRLTVL.

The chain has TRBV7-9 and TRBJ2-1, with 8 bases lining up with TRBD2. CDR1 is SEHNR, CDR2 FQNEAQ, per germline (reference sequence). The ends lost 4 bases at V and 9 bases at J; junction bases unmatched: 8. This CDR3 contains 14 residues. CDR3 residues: CASSSGTSSVEQFF. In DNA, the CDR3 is TGTGCCAGCAGCTCCGGGACTAGTTCGGTTGAGCAGTTCTTC.

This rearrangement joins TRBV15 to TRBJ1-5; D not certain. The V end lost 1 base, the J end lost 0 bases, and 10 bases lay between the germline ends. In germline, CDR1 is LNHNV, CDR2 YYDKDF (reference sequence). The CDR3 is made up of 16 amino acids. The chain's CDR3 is CATSRGGTDSNQPQHF. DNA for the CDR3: TGTGCCACCAGCAGAGGTGGTACAGATAGCAATCAGCCCCAGCATTTT.

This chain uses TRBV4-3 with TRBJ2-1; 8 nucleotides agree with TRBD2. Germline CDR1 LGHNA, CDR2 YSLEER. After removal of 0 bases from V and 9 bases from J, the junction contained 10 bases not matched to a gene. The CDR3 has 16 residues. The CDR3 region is CASSQEPREGSSEQFF. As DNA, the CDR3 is TGCGCCAGCAGCCAAGAACCACGGGAGGGCTCCAGTGAGCAGTTCTTC.

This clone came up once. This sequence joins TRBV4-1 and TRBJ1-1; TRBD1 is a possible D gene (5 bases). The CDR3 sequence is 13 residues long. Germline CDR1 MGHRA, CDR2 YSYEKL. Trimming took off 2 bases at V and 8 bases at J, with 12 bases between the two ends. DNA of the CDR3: TGCGCCAGCAGCCAATGGCAGGGAACGGAAGCTTTCTTT. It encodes CASSQWQGTEAFF.

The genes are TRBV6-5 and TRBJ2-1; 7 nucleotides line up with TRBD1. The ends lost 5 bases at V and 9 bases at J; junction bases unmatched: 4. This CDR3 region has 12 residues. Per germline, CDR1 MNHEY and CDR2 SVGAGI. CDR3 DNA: TGTGCCAGCAGTAGTACAGGGGCTGAGCAGTTCTTC. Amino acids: CASSSTGAEQFF.

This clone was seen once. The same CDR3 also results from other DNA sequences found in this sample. The CDR3 region is CSAIRGNEQFF. The CDR3 region has the DNA TGCAGTGCTATCAGGGGGAATGAGCAGTTCTTC. This sequence joins TRBV20-1 and TRBJ2-1, with 7 bases that match TRBD1. The germline CDR1 and CDR2 sequences are DFQATT and SNEGSKA (reference sequence). Trimming cost V 4 bases and J 7 bases; bases outside gene matches: 1. This CDR3 is built from 11 residues.

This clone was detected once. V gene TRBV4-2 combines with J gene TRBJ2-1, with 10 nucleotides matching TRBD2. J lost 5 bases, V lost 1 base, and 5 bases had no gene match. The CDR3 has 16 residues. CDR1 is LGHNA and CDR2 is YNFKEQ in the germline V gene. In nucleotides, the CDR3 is TGTGCCAGCAGCCAAGTTGAGCGGGGGGGAAACAATGAGCAGTTCTTC. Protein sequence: CASSQVERGGNNEQFF.